What follows are 4 T cell receptor beta chains derived from one specimen sequenced in a study of spatial heterogeneity in lung cancer (dated by TCRdb to the late 2010s). Reading the label with the study, this specimen's time point is: blood at routine non-recurrence follow-up after resection. For TCR sequencing, whole RNA was extracted from tumor and nontumor lung tissue, or from cryopreserved PBMC samples, and no cell sorting was done. Receptor amplification or capture employed 5' RACE. The instrument given in TCRdb is NextSeq 500. Using fastp at Q25 and MiXCR, TCRdb reprocessed the public reads and kept productive beta chains. CDR3 protein duplicates are merged, each entry listing the most common genes and DNA. The sample yields around 110,000 distinct CDR3 sequences; 9% to 15% were counted once. Clones ranked in the top ten supply roughly 17% of the sample. The material was PBMCs, obtained at follow-up. These receptors all stem from a male donor with early-stage non-small cell lung cancer.

This clonotype has ten or more counts. The V and J genes are TRBV25-1 and TRBJ2-3; D tentatively reads TRBD1 or TRBD2 (6 bases each). CDR3 length equals 18 residues. Looked up from germline, CDR1 is MGHDK and CDR2 is SYGVNS. V shed 0 bases and J shed 1 base, with 17 bases lying between them. CDR3 loop: CASSEYTQGRWGTDTQYF. For the CDR3, the DNA is TGTGCCAGCAGTGAATACACCCAGGGGAGGTGGGGCACAGATACGCAGTATTTT.

The sample holds a few counts of this clonotype. The V and J genes are TRBV7-2 and TRBJ2-2; 9 bases are shared with TRBD1. With V trimmed by 2 bases and J by 5 bases, 6 bases remained unmatched. The CDR3 is 16 residues long. Germline CDR1 reads SGHTA; CDR2 reads FQGNSA. CDR3 sequence (DNA): TGTGCCAGCAGCTTAAGGCCGGGACAGGGAACCGGGGAGCTGTTTTTT. Residues: CASSLRPGQGTGELFF.

This clonotype has a count of ten or more. The V and J genes are TRBV12-3 or TRBV12-4 and TRBJ2-7; 7 bases align to TRBD1. The CDR3 runs 13 residues. With V trimmed by 5 bases and J by 5 bases, 6 bases remained unmatched. The CDR3 is CASSQYRGDEQYF. DNA of the CDR3: TGTGCCAGCAGTCAATACAGGGGCGACGAGCAGTACTTC.

V is TRBV29-1 and J is TRBJ1-6; TRBD1 is a possible D gene (6 bases). The ends were cut back, 7 bases at V and 2 bases at J, with 9 bases in the middle. The CDR3 contains 13 residues. Germline V gene lookup returns CDR1 SQVTM and CDR2 ANQGSEA. This chain's CDR3 is CSAGQTYNSPLHF. CDR3 coding DNA: TGCAGCGCTGGACAGACCTATAATTCACCCCTCCACTTT. The full variable domain, in which reference TRBV29-1 and TRBJ1-6 provide the parts outside the CDR3, is SAVISQKPSRDICQRGTSLTIQCQVDSQVTMMFWYRQQPGQSLTLIATANQGSEATYESGFVIDKFPISRPNLTFSTLTVSNMSPEDSSIYLCSAGQTYNSPLHFGNGTRLTVT.